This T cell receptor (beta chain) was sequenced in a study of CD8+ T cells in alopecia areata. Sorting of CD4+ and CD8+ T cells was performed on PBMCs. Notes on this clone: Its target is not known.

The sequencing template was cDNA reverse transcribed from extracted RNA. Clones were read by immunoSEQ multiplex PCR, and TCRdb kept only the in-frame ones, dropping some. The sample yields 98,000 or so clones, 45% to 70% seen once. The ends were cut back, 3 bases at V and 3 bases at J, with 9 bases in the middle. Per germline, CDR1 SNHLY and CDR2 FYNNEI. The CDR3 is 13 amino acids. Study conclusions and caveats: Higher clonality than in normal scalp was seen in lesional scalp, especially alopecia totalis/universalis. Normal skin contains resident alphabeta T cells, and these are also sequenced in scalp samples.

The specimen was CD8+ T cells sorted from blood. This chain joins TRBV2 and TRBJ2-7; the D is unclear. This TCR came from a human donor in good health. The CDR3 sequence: CASSDSVRYEQYF. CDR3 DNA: TGTGCCAGCAGTGACTCTGTTCGCTACGAGCAGTACTTC.